This TCR beta chain was recorded in a study of somatic mutations in cytotoxic T cells in rheumatoid arthritis. The overall study: Patient blood was drawn as 30 ml EDTA; the draw came right after diagnosis and before any treatment. The authors flow-sorted some V beta antibody-stained T-cell populations at nearly 100% purity, including V beta1+ cells that they sequenced for TCRB. Study-wide results and caveats: Statistically, CD8+ T-cell clonality was not significantly distinct between individuals with rheumatoid arthritis and age-matched healthy controls.

Remarks on this clone: Antigen specificity is unknown.

Germline V CDR1 and CDR2: SGHVS, FQNEAQ. The CDR3 covers 14 residues. V was cut by 5 bases and J by 6 bases, with 17 bases left in between. Some clones are missing from TCRdb's copy, which holds only in-frame ones; the method was immunoSEQ multiplex PCR. In the table there are some 8,700 clones, about 77% of which are singletons. The sequence was obtained from an adult with rheumatoid arthritis. The chain joins TRBV7-8 to TRBJ2-7, with D maybe TRBD1 (6 bases). Sample: CD8+ T cells sorted from blood. CDR3 protein: CASSADRQVPEQYF. CDR3 coding DNA: TGTGCCAGCAGCGCCGATAGACAGGTCCCCGAGCAGTACTTC. The variable domain in full, completed from reference TRBV7-8 and TRBJ2-7, reads GAGVSQSPRYKVAKRGQDVALRCDPISGHVSLFWYQQALGQGPEFLTYFQNEAQLDKSGLPSDRFFAERPEGSVSTLKIQRTQQEDSAVYLCASSADRQVPEQYFGPGTRLTVT.